This T cell receptor beta chain originates from a study of OX40 agonist ivuxolimab in advanced cancers. In the study overall: Each dose-escalation patient presented with hepatocellular carcinoma, melanoma, renal cell or head and neck cancer.

Germline V CDR1 and CDR2: MNHNS, SASEGT. Trimming stripped 4 bases from V and 0 bases from J, with 10 bases between. This CDR3 comprises 16 residues. Measured with immunoSEQ multiplex PCR; TCRdb has only the in-frame clones, and not every one. The profile covers some 74,000 clones, with roughly 86% appearing a single time and 6.9% taken by the ten largest. This specimen was CD4+ or CD8+ T cells sorted from blood, taken in a trial of the OX40 agonist ivuxolimab. This receptor was taken from an adult with an advanced solid tumor such as melanoma, head and neck, liver or kidney cancer. The gene calls are TRBV6-1 and TRBJ2-6; possibly TRBD1 for D (5 bases). CDR3 residues: CASSVLGASGANVLTF. The DNA for the CDR3 is TGTGCCAGCAGTGTCTTAGGGGCCTCTGGGGCCAACGTCCTGACTTTC.